The source of this T cell receptor (beta chain) is a study of T cell responses to AZD1222 COVID-19 vaccine. Clones were read by immunoSEQ multiplex PCR, and TCRdb kept only the in-frame ones, dropping some. The repertoire has about 190,000 clones, 80% to 90% of them found once; the top ten carry 6% to 8%. This clone was seen once. Other DNA sequences from this sample encode an identical CDR3 as well. V lost 1 base and J lost 3, with 7 bases in between. The CDR3 consists of 13 residues. The germline V gene encodes CDR1 LGHDT and CDR2 YNNKEL (reference sequence). The sequence was obtained from an adult in good health. The sequences come from peripheral blood, collected on day 0 of AZD1222 vaccination. This chain connects TRBV3-1 (or the pseudogene TRBV3-2) to TRBJ2-7; D possibly uses TRBD1 or TRBD2 (5 bases each). CDR3: CASSQGGNYEQYV. The CDR3 nucleotides are TGTGCCAGCAGCCAAGGGGGGAACTACGAGCAGTACGTC.